This TCR beta chain is from a study of blood T cells in healthy people across ages. This CDR3 has 16 amino acids. Trimming cost V 0 bases and J 11 bases; bases outside gene matches: 13. Per germline, CDR1 SGHTA and CDR2 FQGNSA. A J-beta primer mix and a sample-barcoded 5' primer were used in a second PCR of about 6 to 12 cycles. One entry per CDR3 protein, called by TCRdb with MiXCR from the 5' RACE reads. The sample carries about 1.5 million distinct CDR3 sequences, approximately 38% recorded once. Material: blood. This chain links TRBV7-2 with TRBJ2-5, with TRBD2 matching 9 bases. The TCR comes from a woman aged 18-29 years in good health. The chain's CDR3 is CASSLAGAGGPYEQYF. Written as DNA, the CDR3 is TGTGCCAGCAGCTTAGCAGGGGCGGGGGGGCCCTATGAGCAGTACTTC.